This TCR beta chain was obtained from a study of blood T cell repertoires in COVID-19. Study as a whole: Material from acute and convalescent COVID-19 was sourced from the United States, Italy and Spain.

In the authors' workflow: Cell counts per sample came from amplifying reference gene primers. The data were produced by immunoSEQ multiplex PCR, yet TCRdb's version contains in-frame clones alone and is incomplete. Clonal size and the V and J genes are those of that table, whereas D and trimming came from the DNA. The sample includes roughly 200,000 clones, approximately 80% seen only once; the top ten take roughly 9.6%. The CDR3 runs to 16 residues. Trimming took 0 bases from V and 0 from J, leaving 12 bases between them. The V gene's germline CDR1 is MNHNY and CDR2 SVGAGI (reference sequence). The clonotype comes from a woman aged 35 to 49 with COVID-19, enrolled during active disease. The chain links TRBV6-6 to TRBJ2-7; D remains unclear. Sequences were obtained from peripheral blood. The CDR3 coding sequence is TGTGCCAGCAGTTACTCGGGCAATTCACCCTCCTACGAGCAGTACTTC. It codes for CASSYSGNSPSYEQYF.